This T cell receptor (beta chain) was profiled in a study of blood T cell repertoires in COVID-19 (TCRdb year 2020). Some background on the complete study: Samples from collaborators originated in the United States, Italy and Spain and spanned both the acute and convalescent phases of COVID-19. The repertoires were made available in a free public database intended to serve as a resource for research on the immune response to SARS-CoV-2. Where available, HLA class I and class II types were taken from metadata supplied by the sample provider and were not determined by assay-based typing. Deeply sampled blood TCRbeta repertoires from subjects exposed to, actively infected with, or recovered from COVID-19 were included in the dataset. The samples were drawn from two sources: the first 160 participants of the ongoing ImmuneRACE study, and 1,254 subjects contributed by 6 global collaborators. The prospective study material was composed of cDNA or gDNA derived from T cells, B-cell-depleted T cells, or PBMCs. A de-identified subject ID, COVID-19 status, age in years and sex were almost always included in the sample metadata.

Points on this clone: The antigen this receptor binds is unknown. No much larger clone is present one base from it, and per-base qualities are unavailable.

The collaborating institutions used their own protocols to collect whole blood in K2EDTA tubes. Collaborator samples were shipped for TCRbeta analysis as frozen whole blood, isolated PBMCs, or DNA extracted from either sample type. The CDR3 starts with the cysteine, ends with the phenylalanine, and has 12 residues. Kept here is only the CDR3 DNA, which spans 36 bases and is read in frame from base 1. CDR1 and CDR2 are read off the germline V gene as SNHLY and FYNNEI. The study at large found these results: Clinical and demographic metadata were provided uncurated, with the amount varying by source and participant.

TCRbeta CDR3 regions were amplified from genomic DNA using the immunoSEQ Assay, a bias-controlled multiplex PCR. The study's processing was this. Nucleated cell counts per sample were estimated from amplification of reference gene primers within the assay. To quantify the absolute abundance of each unique TCRbeta CDR3 rearrangement, sequence reads were collapsed and filtered. For each sample, productive Simpson clonality was calculated as the square root of Simpson's diversity index over productive rearrangements. Drawn from immuneACCESS, this table holds only the in-frame rearrangements with V and J called that TCRdb kept. Clones are partly lost; checked studies trace under half to an unresolved V gene and leave the rest unexplained. That table is the source of V, J and clone size, and D and trimming were worked out from the DNA. In this sample the table shows approximately 150,000 clones, 88% of which occur a single time. 25% to 30% of the sample is taken by the ten largest.

This clonotype was obtained from a human donor in a cohort sampled during active COVID-19. The chain is encoded by TRBV2 joined to TRBJ2-7; TRBD2 is a possible D gene, resting on 7 matching bases. The material sequenced was peripheral blood. The CDR3: CAEGGTVNEQYF. The DNA is as follows: TGTGCGGAGGGGGGGACCGTGAACGAGCAGTACTTC.